This T cell receptor beta chain appears in the sequencing data of a study of early T cells in non-severe SARS-CoV-2 infection. TCRdb reprocessed the 5' RACE reads with MiXCR, giving one entry per CDR3 protein. Of about 25,000 distinct CDR3 sequences in the sample, 4.5% to 7% were seen once. Trimming stripped 0 bases from V and 7 bases from J, with 15 bases between. Looked up from germline, CDR1 is SGHDN and CDR2 is FVKESK. The CDR3 contains 15 residues. This TCR derives from an adult who was a healthcare worker with PCR-confirmed SARS-CoV-2 infection or an uninfected control (not recorded which). This rearrangement joins TRBV14 to TRBJ2-5; TRBD2 might be the D (5 bases). Sequencing used whole blood. CDR3 amino acids: CASSQESRLTGTQYF. CDR3 nucleotide sequence: TGTGCCAGCAGCCAAGAATCACGACTAACGGGGACCCAGTACTTC.